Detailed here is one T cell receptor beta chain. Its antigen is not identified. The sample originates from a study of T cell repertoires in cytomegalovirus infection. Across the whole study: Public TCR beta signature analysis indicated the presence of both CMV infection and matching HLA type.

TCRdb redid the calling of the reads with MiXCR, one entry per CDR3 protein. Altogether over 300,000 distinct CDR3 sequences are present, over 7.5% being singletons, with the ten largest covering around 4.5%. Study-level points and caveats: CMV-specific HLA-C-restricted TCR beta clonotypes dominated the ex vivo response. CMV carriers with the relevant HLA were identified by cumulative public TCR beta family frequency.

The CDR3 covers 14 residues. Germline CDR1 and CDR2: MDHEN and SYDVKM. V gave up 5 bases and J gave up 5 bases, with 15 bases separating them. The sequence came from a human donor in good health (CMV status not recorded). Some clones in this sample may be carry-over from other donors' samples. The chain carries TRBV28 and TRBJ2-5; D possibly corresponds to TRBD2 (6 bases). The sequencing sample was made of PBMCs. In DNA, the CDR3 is TGTGCCAGCAGTATTCGCACGGGGGAGGAGACCCAGTACTTC. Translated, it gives CASSIRTGEETQYF.